This T cell receptor beta chain originates from a study of blood T cell repertoires in COVID-19 (TCRdb year 2020). Context from the whole study: Samples from collaborators originated in the United States, Italy and Spain and spanned both the acute and convalescent phases of COVID-19. The material from the prospective study consisted of cDNA or gDNA derived from T cells, B-cell-depleted T cells, or PBMCs. Deeply sampled blood TCRbeta repertoires from subjects exposed to, actively infected with, or recovered from COVID-19 were included in the dataset. The repertoires were released in a freely available public database intended as a resource for research on the immune response to SARS-CoV-2. Samples came from the ongoing ImmuneRACE study (first 160 participants) plus 1,254 subjects from 6 global collaborators. A de-identified subject ID, COVID-19 status, age in years and sex were almost always included in the sample metadata. Where available, HLA class I and class II types were obtained from metadata supplied by the sample provider rather than from assay-based typing. Points the paper makes about the study in general: The amount of clinical and demographic metadata varied by source and participant and was provided uncurated.

In the prospective study, participants were about 18 to 100 years old, resided in around 25 geographic areas of the United States, and were enrolled through a virtual design. Cohort assignment in the prospective study relied on participant-reported clinical history from a screening survey and a study questionnaire. Mobile phlebotomists in the prospective study collected whole blood, serum and a nasopharyngeal or oropharyngeal swab from every participant. Participants in the prospective study had the option to provide additional blood draws and questionnaires over a 2-month period. Before DNA extraction, blood samples from the prospective study were shipped at room temperature or frozen. From the cysteine up to the phenylalanine, the CDR3 has a length of 15 residues. The read is trimmed to its CDR3 DNA, 45 bases read in frame from base 1. V is clipped by 4 bases and J by 1 base, and the sequence between their germline boundaries is 13 bases long. CDR1 SGHNT and CDR2 YENEEA are derived from the germline V gene.

The immunoSEQ Assay, a bias-controlled multiplex PCR, was used to amplify TCRbeta CDR3 regions from genomic DNA. The paper's data handling went like this. Nucleated cell counts per sample were estimated from amplification of reference gene primers within the assay. Sequence reads were collapsed and filtered to measure the absolute abundance of every unique TCRbeta CDR3 rearrangement. Productive Simpson clonality was computed per sample as the square root of Simpson's diversity index over productive rearrangements. TCRdb obtained this table from immuneACCESS and retained in-frame rearrangements with V and J assigned. These tables miss some clones; where compared with another copy, unresolved V genes account for less than half of the shortfall, and the remainder is unexplained. The DNA gave D and trimming, while V, J and clone size come from that table. This sample has 200,000 to 250,000 clones in its table, and roughly 79% of those were observed once. About 8.9% of the sample belongs to the ten largest clones.

This clone has a single count. Its target antigen remains unknown. Base qualities are not provided; no much larger clone lies one nucleotide away. The chain is encoded by TRBV11-3 joined to TRBJ1-1, with TRBD1 tentatively as D gene (5 bases match). The source material was PBMCs or T cells enriched from blood (not recorded which). This TCR came from a woman between 45 and 65 years old with acute COVID-19. For the CDR3, the sequence is CASSSTGLPNTEAFF. The nucleotide sequence reads TGTGCCAGCAGCTCCACGGGACTTCCGAACACTGAAGCTTTCTTT.